Listed below are T cell receptor beta chains from one sample, sequenced in a study of cytomegalovirus exposure and HLA in healthy donors. TCRdb keeps only in-frame clones here, not all; method: immunoSEQ multiplex PCR. Among 100,000 to 150,000 clones listed, over 75% were seen once. Sequenced sample: PBMCs. The receptors were sampled from a male donor in good health and CMV-seropositive. The CDR3 runs from the conserved cysteine through the conserved F or W. Fields, in order: clone size, J gene, V gene, D gene, CDR3 DNA, CDR3 protein. The D gene is left open where the match is weak. Clone size is given for some rows only: seen once, a few or many times, or a class if the clone is expanded.

clone_size: -; j_call: TRBJ2-3; v_call: TRBV7-2; d_call: -; cdr3_nt: TGTGCCAGCAGCCTCCAAAATAGCGGCAGCACAGATACGCAGTATTTT; cdr3_aa: CASSLQNSGSTDTQYF
clone_size: -; j_call: TRBJ2-3; v_call: TRBV4-1; d_call: TRBD2; cdr3_nt: TGCGCCAGCAGCCAAGACCTAGCGGGGGGCACAGATACGCAGTATTTT; cdr3_aa: CASSQDLAGGTDTQYF
clone_size: few; j_call: TRBJ2-7; v_call: TRBV30; d_call: -; cdr3_nt: TGTGCCTGGAGTGCTTCCTACGAGCAGTACTTC; cdr3_aa: CAWSASYEQYF
clone_size: few; j_call: TRBJ1-2; v_call: TRBV6-5; d_call: -; cdr3_nt: TGTGCCAGCAGTTACTCGTTCTCAACCCGGGACTATGGCTACACCTTC; cdr3_aa: CASSYSFSTRDYGYTF
clone_size: -; j_call: TRBJ1-2; v_call: TRBV5-4; d_call: TRBD1; cdr3_nt: TGTGCCAGCAGCTTGGACCCCGACAGGGACTATGGCTACACCTTC; cdr3_aa: CASSLDPDRDYGYTF
clone_size: -; j_call: TRBJ2-3; v_call: TRBV7-6; d_call: -; cdr3_nt: TGTGCCAGCAGCTTAGTGCTCGGGAGTTTCGGCACAGATACGCAGTATTTT; cdr3_aa: CASSLVLGSFGTDTQYF
clone_size: -; j_call: TRBJ1-4; v_call: TRBV28; d_call: -; cdr3_nt: TGTGCCAGCAGGGGCCAAGATGCAACTAATGAAAAACTGTTTTTT; cdr3_aa: CASRGQDATNEKLFF
clone_size: -; j_call: TRBJ2-7; v_call: TRBV6-5; d_call: TRBD1; cdr3_nt: TGTGCCAGCAGCCTCGACAGGGTGGTCGACGAGCAGTACTTC; cdr3_aa: CASSLDRVVDEQYF
clone_size: once; j_call: TRBJ1-6; v_call: TRBV5-1; d_call: -; cdr3_nt: TGCGCCAGCAGCTTGGAGCTGCATTCACCCCTCCACTTT; cdr3_aa: CASSLELHSPLHF
clone_size: -; j_call: TRBJ2-1; v_call: TRBV7-2; d_call: TRBD2; cdr3_nt: TGTGCCAGCAGCACTTATGTGGGCGGGAGAGGGAACAATGAGCAGTTCTTC; cdr3_aa: CASSTYVGGRGNNEQFF
clone_size: -; j_call: TRBJ2-1; v_call: TRBV5-1; d_call: -; cdr3_nt: TGCGCCAGCAGCGAAGATCTAGCGACCACTTACAATGAGCAGTTCTTC; cdr3_aa: CASSEDLATTYNEQFF